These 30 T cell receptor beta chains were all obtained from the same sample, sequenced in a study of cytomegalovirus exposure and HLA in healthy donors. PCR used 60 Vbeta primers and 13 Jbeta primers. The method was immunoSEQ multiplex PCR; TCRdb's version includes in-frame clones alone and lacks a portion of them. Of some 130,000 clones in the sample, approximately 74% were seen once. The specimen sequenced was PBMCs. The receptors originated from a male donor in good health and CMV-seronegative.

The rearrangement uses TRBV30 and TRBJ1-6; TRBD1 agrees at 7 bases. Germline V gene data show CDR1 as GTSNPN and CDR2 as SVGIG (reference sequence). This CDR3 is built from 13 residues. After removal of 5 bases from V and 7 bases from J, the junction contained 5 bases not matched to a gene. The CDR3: CAWETGRNSPLHF. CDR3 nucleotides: TGTGCCTGGGAGACAGGGAGAAATTCACCCCTCCACTTT.

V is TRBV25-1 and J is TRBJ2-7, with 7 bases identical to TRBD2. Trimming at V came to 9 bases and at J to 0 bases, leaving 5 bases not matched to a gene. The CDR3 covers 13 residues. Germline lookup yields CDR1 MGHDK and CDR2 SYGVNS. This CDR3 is CASLAEVSYEQYF. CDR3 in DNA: TGTGCCAGTCTAGCGGAAGTCTCCTACGAGCAGTACTTC.

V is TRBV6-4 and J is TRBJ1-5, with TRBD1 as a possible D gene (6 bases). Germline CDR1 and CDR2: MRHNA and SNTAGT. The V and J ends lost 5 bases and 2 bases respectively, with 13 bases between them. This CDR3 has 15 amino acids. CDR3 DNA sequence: TGTGCCAGCAGTTCTGTACAGGGTGGCAATCAGCCCCAGCATTTT. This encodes CASSSVQGGNQPQHF.

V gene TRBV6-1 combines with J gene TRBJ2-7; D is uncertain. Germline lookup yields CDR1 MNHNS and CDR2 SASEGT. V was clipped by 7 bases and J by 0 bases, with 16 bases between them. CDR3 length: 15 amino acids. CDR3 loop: CASTQSPLSSYEQYF. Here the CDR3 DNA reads TGTGCCAGCACCCAAAGTCCCCTGAGCTCCTACGAGCAGTACTTC.

The CDR3 protein is CASMGEDTEAFF. In DNA, the CDR3 is TGTGCCAGCATGGGGGAGGACACTGAAGCTTTCTTT. The chain links TRBV2 to TRBJ1-1; D may be TRBD1 (5 bases). This CDR3 spans 12 amino acids. V was trimmed by 7 bases and J by 3 bases, leaving 9 bases between them. CDR1 is SNHLY and CDR2 is FYNNEI in the germline V gene.

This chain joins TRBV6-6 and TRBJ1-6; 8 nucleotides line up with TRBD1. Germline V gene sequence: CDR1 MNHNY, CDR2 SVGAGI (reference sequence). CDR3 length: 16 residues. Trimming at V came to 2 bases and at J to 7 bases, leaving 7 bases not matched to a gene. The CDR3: CASSYARQGRNSPLHF. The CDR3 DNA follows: TGTGCCAGCAGTTACGCCCGACAGGGGAGAAATTCACCCCTCCACTTT.

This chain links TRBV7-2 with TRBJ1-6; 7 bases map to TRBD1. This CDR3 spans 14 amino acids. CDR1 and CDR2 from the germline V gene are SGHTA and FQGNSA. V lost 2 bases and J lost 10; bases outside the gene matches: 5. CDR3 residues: CASSLRQGESPLHF. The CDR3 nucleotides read TGTGCCAGCAGCTTAAGACAGGGAGAGTCACCCCTCCACTTT.

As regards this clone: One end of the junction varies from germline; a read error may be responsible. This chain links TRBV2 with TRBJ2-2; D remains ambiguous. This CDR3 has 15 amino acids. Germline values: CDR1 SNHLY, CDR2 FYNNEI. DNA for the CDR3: TGTGCCACCAGTAGGCAGGCACCTAACACCGGGGAGCTGTTTTTT. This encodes CATSRQAPNTGELFF.

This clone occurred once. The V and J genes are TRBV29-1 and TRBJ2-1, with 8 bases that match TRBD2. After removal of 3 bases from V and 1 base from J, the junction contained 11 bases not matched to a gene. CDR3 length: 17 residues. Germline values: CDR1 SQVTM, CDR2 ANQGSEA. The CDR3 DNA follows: TGCAGCGTTGAGGGTAGCGGGGTATATAGGTCCTACAATGAGCAGTTCTTC. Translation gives CSVEGSGVYRSYNEQFF.

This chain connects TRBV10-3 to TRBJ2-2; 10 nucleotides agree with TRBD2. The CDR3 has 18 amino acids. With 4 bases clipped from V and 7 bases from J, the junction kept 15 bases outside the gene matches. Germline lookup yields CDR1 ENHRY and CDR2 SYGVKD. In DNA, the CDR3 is TGTGCCATCAGTGCCCGTAGCGGGGGGCCCCTTATTGACGGGGAGCTGTTTTTT. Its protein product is CAISARSGGPLIDGELFF.

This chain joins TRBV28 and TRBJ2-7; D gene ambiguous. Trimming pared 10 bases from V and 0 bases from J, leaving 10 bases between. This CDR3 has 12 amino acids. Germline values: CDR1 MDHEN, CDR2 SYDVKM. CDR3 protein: CATQVGSYEQYF. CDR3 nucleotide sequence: TGTGCCACCCAGGTTGGCTCCTACGAGCAGTACTTC.

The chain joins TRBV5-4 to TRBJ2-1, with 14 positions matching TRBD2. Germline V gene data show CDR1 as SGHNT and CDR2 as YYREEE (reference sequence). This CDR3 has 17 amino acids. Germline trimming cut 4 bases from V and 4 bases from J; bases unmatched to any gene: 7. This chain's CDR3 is CASSPGLAGVSYNEQFF. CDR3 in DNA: TGTGCCAGCAGCCCGGGACTAGCGGGAGTGAGTTACAATGAGCAGTTCTTC. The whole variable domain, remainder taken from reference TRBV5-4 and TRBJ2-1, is ETGVTQSPTHLIKTRGQQVTLRCSSQSGHNTVSWYQQALGQGPQFIFQYYREEENGRGNFPPRFSGLQFPNYSSELNVNALELDDSALYLCASSPGLAGVSYNEQFFGPGTRLTVL.

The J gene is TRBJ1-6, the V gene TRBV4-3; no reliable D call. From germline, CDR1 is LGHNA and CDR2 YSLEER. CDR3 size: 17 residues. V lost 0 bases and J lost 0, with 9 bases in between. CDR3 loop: CASSQDVFISYNSPLHF. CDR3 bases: TGCGCCAGCAGCCAAGACGTCTTTATCTCCTATAATTCACCCCTCCACTTT.

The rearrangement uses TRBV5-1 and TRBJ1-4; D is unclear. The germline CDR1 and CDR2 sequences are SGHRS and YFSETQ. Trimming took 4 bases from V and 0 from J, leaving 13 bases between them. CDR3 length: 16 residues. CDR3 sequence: CASSRGGTATNEKLFF. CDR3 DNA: TGCGCCAGCAGCCGAGGCGGCACCGCAACTAATGAAAAACTGTTTTTT.

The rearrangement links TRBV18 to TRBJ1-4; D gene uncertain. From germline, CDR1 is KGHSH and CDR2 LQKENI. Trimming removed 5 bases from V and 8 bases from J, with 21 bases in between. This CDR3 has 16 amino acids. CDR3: CASSLPLAGGSEKLFF. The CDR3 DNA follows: TGTGCCAGCTCATTACCCTTAGCGGGAGGGAGCGAAAAACTGTTTTTT.

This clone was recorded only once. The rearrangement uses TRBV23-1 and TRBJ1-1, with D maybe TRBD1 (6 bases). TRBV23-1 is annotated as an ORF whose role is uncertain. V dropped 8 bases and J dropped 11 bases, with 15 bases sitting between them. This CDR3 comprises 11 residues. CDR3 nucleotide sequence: TGCGCCAGCTTTCCTCGAGGGGGTGCTTTCTTT. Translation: CASFPRGGAFF.

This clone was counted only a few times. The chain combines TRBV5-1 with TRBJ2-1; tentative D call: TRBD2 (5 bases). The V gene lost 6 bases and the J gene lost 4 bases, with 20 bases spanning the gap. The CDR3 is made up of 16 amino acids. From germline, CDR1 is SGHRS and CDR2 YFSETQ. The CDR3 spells CASNGPLGGSYNEQFF. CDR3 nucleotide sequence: TGCGCCAGCAACGGTCCGTTGGGCGGGTCGTACAATGAGCAGTTCTTC.

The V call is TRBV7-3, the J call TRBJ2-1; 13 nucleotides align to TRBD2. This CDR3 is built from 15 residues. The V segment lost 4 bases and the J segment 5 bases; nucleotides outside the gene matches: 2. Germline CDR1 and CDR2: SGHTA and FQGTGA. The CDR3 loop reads CASSWTSGSHNEQFF. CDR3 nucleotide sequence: TGTGCCAGCAGCTGGACTAGCGGGAGCCACAATGAGCAGTTCTTC.

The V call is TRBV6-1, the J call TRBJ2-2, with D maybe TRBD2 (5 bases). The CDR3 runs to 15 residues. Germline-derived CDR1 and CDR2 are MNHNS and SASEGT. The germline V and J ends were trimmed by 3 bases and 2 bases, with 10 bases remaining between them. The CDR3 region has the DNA TGTGCCAGCAGTGAGAAGCGGACTAACACCGGGGAGCTGTTTTTT. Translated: CASSEKRTNTGELFF.

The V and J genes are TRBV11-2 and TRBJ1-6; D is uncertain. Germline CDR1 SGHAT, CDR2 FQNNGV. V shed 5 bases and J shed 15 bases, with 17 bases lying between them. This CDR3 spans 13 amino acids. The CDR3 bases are TGTGCCAGCAGCCCGTCCGCGAGTTCGGTCCTCCACTTT. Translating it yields CASSPSASSVLHF.

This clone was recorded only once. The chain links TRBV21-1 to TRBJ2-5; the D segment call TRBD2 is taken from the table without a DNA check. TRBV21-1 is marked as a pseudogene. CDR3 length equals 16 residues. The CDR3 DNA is TGTGCCAGCAGCAAATCTGGGACTAGCGGGGAAGAGACCCAGTACTTC. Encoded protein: CASSKSGTSGEETQYF.

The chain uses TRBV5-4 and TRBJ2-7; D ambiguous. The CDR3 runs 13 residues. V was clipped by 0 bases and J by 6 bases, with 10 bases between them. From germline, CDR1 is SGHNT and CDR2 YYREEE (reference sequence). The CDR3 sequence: CASSLGQVGEQYF. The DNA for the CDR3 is TGTGCCAGCAGCTTGGGCCAGGTGGGCGAGCAGTACTTC. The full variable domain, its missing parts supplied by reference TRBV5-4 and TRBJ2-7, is ETGVTQSPTHLIKTRGQQVTLRCSSQSGHNTVSWYQQALGQGPQFIFQYYREEENGRGNFPPRFSGLQFPNYSSELNVNALELDDSALYLCASSLGQVGEQYFGPGTRLTVT.

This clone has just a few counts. The CDR3 region has the DNA TGCGCCAGCAGCCAAGATTCCGGGGGCTCCTACGAGCAGTACTTC. Translating it yields CASSQDSGGSYEQYF. The chain recombines TRBV4-3 with TRBJ2-7; D possibly corresponds to TRBD2 (6 bases). With 0 bases removed from V and 0 bases from J, the gap between germline ends came to 9 bases. The V gene's germline CDR1 is LGHNA and CDR2 YSLEER. The CDR3 totals 15 residues.

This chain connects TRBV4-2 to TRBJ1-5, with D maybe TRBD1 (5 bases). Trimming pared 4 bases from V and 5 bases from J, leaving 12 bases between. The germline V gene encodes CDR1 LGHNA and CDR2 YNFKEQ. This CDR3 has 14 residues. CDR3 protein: CASSPLAGDQPQHF. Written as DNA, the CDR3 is TGTGCCAGCAGCCCCTTGGCGGGGGATCAGCCCCAGCATTTT.

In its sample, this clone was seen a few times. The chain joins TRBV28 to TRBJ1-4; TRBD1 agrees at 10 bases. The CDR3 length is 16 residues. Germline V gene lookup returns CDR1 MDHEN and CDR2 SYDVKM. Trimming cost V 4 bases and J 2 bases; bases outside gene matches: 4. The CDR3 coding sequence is TGTGCCAGCAGTTCTGGGACAGGGGTGACTAATGAAAAACTGTTTTTT. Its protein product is CASSSGTGVTNEKLFF.

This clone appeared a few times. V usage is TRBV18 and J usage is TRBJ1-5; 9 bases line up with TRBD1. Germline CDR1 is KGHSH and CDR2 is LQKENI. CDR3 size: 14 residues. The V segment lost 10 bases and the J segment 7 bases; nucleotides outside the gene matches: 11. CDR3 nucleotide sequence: TGTGCCACTTCAACGGGGACAGGGCGGCAGCCCCAGCATTTT. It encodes CATSTGTGRQPQHF.

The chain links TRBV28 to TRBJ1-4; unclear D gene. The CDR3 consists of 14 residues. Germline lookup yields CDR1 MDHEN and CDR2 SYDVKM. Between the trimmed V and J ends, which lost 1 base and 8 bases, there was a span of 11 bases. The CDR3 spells CASSLSGSGEKLFF. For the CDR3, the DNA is TGTGCCAGCAGTTTATCCGGGAGTGGCGAAAAACTGTTTTTT.

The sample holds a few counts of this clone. The DNA of the CDR3 is TGTGCCAGCAGCTTAGGAGGGGGATACGAGCAGTACTTC. This gives the protein CASSLGGGYEQYF. The rearrangement links TRBV7-2 to TRBJ2-7; TRBD1 is a possible D gene (6 bases). Germline V gene data show CDR1 as SGHTA and CDR2 as FQGNSA. The CDR3 is 13 amino acids. The ends were cut back, 1 base at V and 4 bases at J, with 8 bases in the middle.

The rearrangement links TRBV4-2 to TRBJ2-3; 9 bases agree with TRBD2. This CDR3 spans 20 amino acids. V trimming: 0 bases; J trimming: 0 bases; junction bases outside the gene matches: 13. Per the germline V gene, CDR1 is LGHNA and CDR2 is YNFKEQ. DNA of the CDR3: TGTGCCAGCAGCCAAGATAATTTGCCTAGCGGGGCCACTAGCACAGATACGCAGTATTTT. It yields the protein CASSQDNLPSGATSTDTQYF.

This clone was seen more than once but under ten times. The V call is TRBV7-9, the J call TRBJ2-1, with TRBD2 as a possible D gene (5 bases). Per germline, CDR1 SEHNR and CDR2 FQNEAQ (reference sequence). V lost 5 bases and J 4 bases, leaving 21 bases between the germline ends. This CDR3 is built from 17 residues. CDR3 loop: CASSPHPQDLNYNEQFF. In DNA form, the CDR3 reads TGTGCCAGCAGCCCCCACCCCCAGGACTTAAATTACAATGAGCAGTTCTTC. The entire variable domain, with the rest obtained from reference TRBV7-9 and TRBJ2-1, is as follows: DTGVSQNPRHKITKRGQNVTFRCDPISEHNRLYWYRQTLGQGPEFLTYFQNEAQLEKSRLLSDRFSAERPKGSFSTLEIQRTEQGDSAMYLCASSPHPQDLNYNEQFFGPGTRLTVL.